The 30 T cell receptor beta chains given below trace back to one sample, sequenced in a study of long-term antiretroviral therapy in people with HIV. An immunoSEQ assay, version v3.0, was performed at survey level. TCRdb keeps only in-frame clones here, not all; method: immunoSEQ multiplex PCR. The repertoire includes about 21,000 clones, more than 75% of them detected once, and roughly 3.6% sits in the top ten. The sequencing here drew on unsorted PBMCs, taken 2.3 years after starting antiretroviral therapy. These TCRs come from a man in his 60s with HIV.

The chain is built from TRBV27 and TRBJ2-2; 9 nucleotides agree with TRBD1. The V gene's germline CDR1 is MNHEY and CDR2 SMNVEV (reference sequence). V shed 1 base and J 4 bases; nucleotides not matched to a gene: 4. The CDR3 totals 16 residues. In DNA form, the CDR3 reads TGTGCCAGCAGTTTATGGACAGGGGCCCTCACCGGGGAGCTGTTTTTT. It is translated as CASSLWTGALTGELFF.

The chain joins TRBV9 to TRBJ1-2, with D possibly matching TRBD1 (5 bases). Germline CDR1 reads SGDLS; CDR2 reads YYNGEE. The CDR3 consists of 15 residues. With 0 bases removed from V and 8 bases from J, the gap between germline ends came to 17 bases. The CDR3 protein is CASSVAFAGSEGYTF. CDR3 in DNA: TGTGCCAGCAGCGTAGCTTTTGCAGGGTCTGAGGGCTACACCTTC.

This clone was observed once. The chain links TRBV11-2 to TRBJ1-3; no firm D call. CDR3 length: 15 residues. V was shortened by 2 bases and J by 1 base, with 9 bases between the two germline ends. The germline V gene encodes CDR1 SGHAT and CDR2 FQNNGV. The CDR3: CASSLWGLSGNTIYF. CDR3 bases: TGTGCCAGCAGCTTATGGGGATTATCTGGAAACACCATATATTTT.

This clone was observed a single time. The chain is built from TRBV5-5 and TRBJ1-3, with D possibly being TRBD1 (5 bases). V was trimmed by 0 bases and J by 4 bases, leaving 14 bases between them. Per the germline V gene, CDR1 is SGHKS and CDR2 is YYEKEE (reference sequence). This CDR3 region has 16 residues. CDR3 protein: CASSLAVWAGGNTIYF. The CDR3 DNA follows: TGTGCCAGCAGCTTGGCCGTTTGGGCAGGGGGAAACACCATATATTTT.

This clone was counted a single time. This chain connects TRBV6-5 to TRBJ2-7, with a weak D call TRBD2 (6 bases). V was cut by 4 bases and J by 2 bases, with 15 bases left in between. Germline CDR1 reads MNHEY; CDR2 reads SVGAGI. The CDR3 covers 15 residues. CDR3 in DNA: TGTGCCAGCAGTTTTAGTCTGCGGAGGGCCTACGAGCAGTACTTC. It yields the protein CASSFSLRRAYEQYF.

The chain uses TRBV29-1 and TRBJ1-2; unclear D gene. CDR3 size: 17 residues. Trimming removed 3 bases from V and 2 bases from J, with 22 bases in between. CDR1 SQVTM and CDR2 ANQGSEA come from the germline V gene. For the CDR3, the DNA is TGCAGCGTTGAGTCTCTCCCGATCGACTTTATCAACTATGGCTACACCTTC. This encodes CSVESLPIDFINYGYTF.

The V gene is TRBV7-9, the J gene TRBJ2-7; TRBD1 matches 8 bases. CDR1 and CDR2 (germline): SEHNR, FQNEAQ (reference sequence). The CDR3 length is 14 residues. V was pared by 4 bases and J by 4 bases, with 6 bases of the junction left unmatched. CDR3: CASSYEGQGYEQYF. The CDR3 nucleotides are TGTGCCAGCAGCTACGAAGGACAGGGTTACGAGCAGTACTTC. Drawing the rest from reference TRBV7-9 and TRBJ2-7, the complete variable domain is DTGVSQNPRHKITKRGQNVTFRCDPISEHNRLYWYRQTLGQGPEFLTYFQNEAQLEKSRLLSDRFSAERPKGSFSTLEIQRTEQGDSAMYLCASSYEGQGYEQYFGPGTRLTVT.

V gene TRBV30 combines with J gene TRBJ2-3, with 7 bases lining up with TRBD2. J lost 3 bases, V lost 1 base, and 4 bases had no gene match. This CDR3 has 14 residues. CDR1 GTSNPN and CDR2 SVGIG come from the germline V gene (reference sequence). The CDR3 loop is CAWSEFSGTDTQYF. The CDR3 DNA follows: TGTGCCTGGAGTGAGTTTAGCGGGACAGATACGCAGTATTTT.

This clone appeared once. This chain uses TRBV30 with TRBJ1-1; D is unclear. Germline V gives CDR1 GTSNPN, CDR2 SVGIG (reference sequence). V lost 4 bases and J lost 0, with 12 bases in between. This CDR3 has 14 residues. CDR3 region: CAWKVKGMNTEAFF. CDR3 DNA sequence: TGTGCCTGGAAAGTTAAGGGCATGAACACTGAAGCTTTCTTT. Variable domain in full (rest from reference TRBV30 and TRBJ1-1): SQTIHQWPATLVQPVGSPLSLECTVEGTSNPNLYWYRQAAGRGLQLLFYSVGIGQISSEVPQNLSASRPQDRQFILSSKKLLLSDSGFYLCAWKVKGMNTEAFFGQGTRLTVV.

The chain employs TRBV29-1 and TRBJ1-4; the D is unclear. Germline assignment: CDR1 SQVTM and CDR2 ANQGSEA. V lost 0 bases, J lost 4 bases, and 9 bases lay in between. The CDR3 loop spans 14 amino acids. The CDR3 spells CSVEEEGINEKLFF. The CDR3 coding sequence is TGCAGCGTTGAAGAAGAGGGAATTAATGAAAAACTGTTTTTT.

The chain carries TRBV6-6 and TRBJ1-2; TRBD1 is a possible D gene (5 bases). V lost 6 bases, J lost 5 bases, and 16 bases lay in between. Per germline, CDR1 MNHNY and CDR2 SVGAGI (reference sequence). This CDR3 contains 14 residues. CDR3 coding DNA: TGTGCCAGCAGCCCTCTATTGGGACTGTATGGCTACACCTTC. Translating gives CASSPLLGLYGYTF.

The CDR3 protein is CASSRQGAQDYYGYTF. As DNA, the CDR3 is TGTGCCAGCAGTAGACAGGGGGCGCAGGATTACTATGGCTACACCTTC. The chain uses TRBV27 and TRBJ1-2; TRBD1 matches at 10 bases. CDR1 is MNHEY and CDR2 is SMNVEV in the germline V gene (reference sequence). Losses at the gene ends were 5 bases for V and 3 bases for J; bases not matched to a gene: 9. The CDR3 is 16 residues long.

The chain links TRBV28 to TRBJ2-3; tentatively, D is TRBD2 (6 bases). Germline CDR1 MDHEN, CDR2 SYDVKM. V dropped 6 bases and J dropped 2 bases, with 12 bases sitting between them. The CDR3 runs 14 residues. For the CDR3, the DNA is TGTGCCAGCAGCCCGGGACTCGACACAGATACGCAGTATTTT. The encoded protein is CASSPGLDTDTQYF.

The CDR3 DNA is TGTGCCAGCAGCTTAGATCTCGACAGCCTAGGGGAGACCCAGTACTTC. Translation gives CASSLDLDSLGETQYF. The chain is built from TRBV11-2 and TRBJ2-5, with D perhaps matching TRBD1 (5 bases). The germline V gene has CDR1 SGHAT and CDR2 FQNNGV. Trimming shortened V by 0 bases and J by 5 bases, and 16 bases separated the two germline ends. The CDR3 covers 16 residues.

V is TRBV18 and J is TRBJ2-6, with D hard to call. Germline CDR1 KGHSH, CDR2 LQKENI. The CDR3 length is 16 residues. Deletions cut 3 bases from V and 0 bases from J, with 9 bases between. In DNA, the CDR3 is TGTGCCAGCTCACCTCTCCGCGGCTCTGGGGCCAACGTCCTGACTTTC. Translation: CASSPLRGSGANVLTF.

The chain combines TRBV2 with TRBJ1-1, with D possibly being TRBD1 (5 bases). The germline gives CDR1 SNHLY, CDR2 FYNNEI. The CDR3 totals 13 residues. With 7 bases removed from V and 4 bases from J, the gap between germline ends came to 13 bases. CDR3 bases: TGTGCCAGCAATACGAGGCAGGGCACTGAAGCTTTCTTT. This sequence encodes CASNTRQGTEAFF.

This chain connects TRBV5-1 to TRBJ2-1, with 9 bases that match TRBD2. After removal of 4 bases from V and 5 bases from J, the junction contained 7 bases not matched to a gene. Germline CDR1 reads SGHRS; CDR2 reads YFSETQ. The CDR3 has 15 residues. The CDR3 region has the DNA TGCGCCAGCAGCCCAAGCGGGGGGTTGGACAATGAGCAGTTCTTC. Translating gives CASSPSGGLDNEQFF.

The chain recombines TRBV27 with TRBJ2-7; 12 bases are a match to TRBD2. The CDR3 runs to 16 residues. V lost 2 bases to trimming and J lost 4 bases; unmatched junction nucleotides: 6. In germline, CDR1 is MNHEY, CDR2 SMNVEV (reference sequence). CDR3 DNA: TGTGCCAGCAGTTTAAGTGGCCTAGCGGGAGGGTACGAGCAGTACTTC. This translates into CASSLSGLAGGYEQYF.

The chain combines TRBV5-1 with TRBJ2-1; tentative D call: TRBD2 (5 bases). V was cut by 6 bases and J by 0 bases, with 16 bases left in between. Per germline, CDR1 SGHRS and CDR2 YFSETQ. This CDR3 contains 16 residues. CDR3 sequence: CASTANGISSYNEQFF. The CDR3 nucleotides are TGCGCCAGCACCGCCAACGGGATTAGCTCCTACAATGAGCAGTTCTTC.

The chain links TRBV2 to TRBJ1-1; 9 bases line up with TRBD1. J gave up 6 bases and V 10 bases, and 6 bases lay outside the gene matches. CDR1 is SNHLY, CDR2 FYNNEI, per germline. This CDR3 region has 12 residues. The CDR3 DNA sequence: TGTGCCACCGGGACAGGGCTCCCTGAAGCTTTCTTT. It specifies CATGTGLPEAFF.

The CDR3 nucleotides are TGTGCCACCAGCAGAGGGGTTCAGATCACAGATACGCAGTATTTT. Residues: CATSRGVQITDTQYF. The V and J genes are TRBV15 and TRBJ2-3; no reliable D call. The CDR3 contains 15 residues. Per the germline V gene, CDR1 is LNHNV and CDR2 is YYDKDF (reference sequence). Trimming stripped 1 base from V and 2 bases from J, with 10 bases between.

This sequence joins TRBV19 and TRBJ1-2, with TRBD1 as a possible D gene (6 bases). Per germline, CDR1 LNHDA and CDR2 SQIVND (reference sequence). Trimming stripped 5 bases from V and 3 bases from J, with 16 bases between. This CDR3 spans 15 amino acids. This chain's CDR3 is CASSVAGALDYGYTF. The CDR3 DNA follows: TGTGCCAGTAGTGTGGCAGGGGCGCTCGACTATGGCTACACCTTC.

This clone was found once. The V gene is TRBV19, the J gene TRBJ2-1; 8 nucleotides align to TRBD1. V dropped 3 bases and J dropped 3; count of bases not matched to a gene: 7. Germline assignment: CDR1 LNHDA and CDR2 SQIVND (reference sequence). The CDR3 has 16 residues. Here the CDR3 DNA reads TGTGCCAGTAGTATCCATCGACAGGGGTACTACAATGAGCAGTTCTTC. This encodes CASSIHRQGYYNEQFF.

V gene TRBV7-8 combines with J gene TRBJ2-7; D not resolved. The ends were cut back, 5 bases at V and 0 bases at J, with 11 bases in the middle. The CDR3 is 14 residues long. Germline-derived CDR1 and CDR2 are SGHVS and FQNEAQ. CDR3 region: CASSPFGYSYEQYF. The CDR3 region has the DNA TGTGCCAGCAGCCCCTTTGGTTACTCCTACGAGCAGTACTTC.

This clone was detected only once. The V and J genes are TRBV10-3 and TRBJ2-5; the D is unclear. CDR3 length: 12 amino acids. The V gene's germline CDR1 is ENHRY and CDR2 SYGVKD. V gave up 6 bases and J gave up 1 base, with 6 bases separating them. This CDR3 reads CAIRAAQETQYF. The CDR3 DNA reads TGTGCCATCAGGGCCGCCCAAGAGACCCAGTACTTC.

The chain joins TRBV4-3 to TRBJ1-4; TRBD1 might be the D (6 bases). Germline lookup yields CDR1 LGHNA and CDR2 YSLEER. CDR3 length equals 17 residues. V dropped 2 bases and J dropped 6 bases, with 19 bases sitting between them. Here the CDR3 reads CASSQYPGGAGDEKLFF. The CDR3 nucleotides read TGCGCCAGCAGCCAATACCCCGGGGGGGCTGGGGATGAAAAACTGTTTTTT.

The rearrangement uses TRBV20-1 and TRBJ2-1, with D possibly TRBD2 on 5 matching bases. The CDR3 length is 11 residues. Trimming removed 7 bases from V and 5 bases from J, with 9 bases in between. CDR1 and CDR2 (germline): DFQATT, SNEGSKA (reference sequence). The CDR3: CSVRTDNEQFF. Written as DNA, the CDR3 is TGCAGTGTCAGGACTGACAATGAGCAGTTCTTC.

V and J are TRBV27 and TRBJ2-2; D possibly corresponds to TRBD2 (5 bases). The CDR3 is 16 residues long. V shed 11 bases and J shed 4 bases, with 23 bases lying between them. Germline CDR1 reads MNHEY; CDR2 reads SMNVEV (reference sequence). The CDR3 here is CAGSGDRRPGTGELFF. The DNA of the CDR3 is TGTGCCGGATCCGGGGATAGACGGCCCGGCACCGGGGAGCTGTTTTTT.

J is TRBJ2-2 and V is TRBV7-3; 10 nucleotides match TRBD2. V lost 5 bases to trimming and J lost 4 bases; unmatched junction nucleotides: 7. The germline V gene has CDR1 SGHTA and CDR2 FQGTGA. The CDR3 runs 16 residues. The CDR3 protein is CASSPLAGVGTGELFF. CDR3 bases: TGTGCCAGCAGCCCCCTAGCGGGAGTCGGCACCGGGGAGCTGTTTTTT.

J is TRBJ2-5 and V is TRBV12-5; perhaps D is TRBD1 or TRBD2 (5 bases each). The CDR3 contains 15 residues. Germline V gives CDR1 LGHNT, CDR2 FRNRAP. V was trimmed by 7 bases and J by 2 bases, leaving 17 bases between them. The CDR3 loop reads CASAKGSGGQETQYF. In DNA form, the CDR3 reads TGTGCTAGTGCCAAGGGGAGTGGCGGACAAGAGACCCAGTACTTC.